Sequencing of this TCR beta chain was carried out in a study of T cells in women clearing cervical HPV infection (dated 2018 in TCRdb). About the investigation overall: The cases were 25 women with histologically confirmed HPV16-related CIN3 or worse, and 2 of those women had invasive cancers. For cases, a median interval of 149 days, with an interquartile range of 90 to 200 days, was observed between lesion detection and blood sampling. Cases and controls were matched on age within five years and on year of sample collection. Cases had a median age of roughly 35 years compared with under 40 for controls, and baseline characteristics showed no significant differences between the groups. Quality controls consisted of five blinded duplicates per group, for a total of around 60 samples made up of approximately 50 participants and about ten replicates. The parent cohort enrolled 10,049 women aged 18 or older in Guanacaste, Costa Rica, during about 1992 to 1994 and followed them for around 7 years. This exploratory proof-of-principle case-control study, nested within the Guanacaste HPV Natural History Study in Costa Rica, compared TCR repertoires among women with different cervical HPV16 outcomes. Since only a few of the women had HLA typing available, the possibility that HLA type was acting as a confounder could not be ruled out. The controls were some 23 women whose single incident HPV16 infection cleared within 12 months with no development of precancer or cancer. Blood from cases was collected at the visit where the lesion was first found, while blood from controls was collected once the infection could no longer be detected. Broad study findings and their caveats: TCR repertoire richness was significantly higher in CIN3+ cases than in controls across sequencing depths, while evenness did not differ. Random forest classifiers combining richness and V gene abundances distinguished cases from controls with an estimated AUC of roughly 0.83. The cross-sectional design could not show whether associations preceded infection or resulted from it; effector/memory subsets and HPV-specific T cells were not isolated. Lower TRBV6-7 relative abundance was observed in cases than in controls (roughly 0.12% versus 0.15%; Bonferroni P = 0.0008). Because the number of T cells per sample was unknown, the richness differences could reflect varying T-cell content rather than repertoire biology.

TCR beta CDR3 regions were amplified by multiplex PCR from an average of about 1.1 ug genomic DNA per sample using the immunoSEQ assay. To correct primer bias, the assay used a complete synthetic TCR repertoire to set an amplification baseline. The amplicons were sequenced using the Illumina platform. As for the authors' bioinformatics: Error correction of the sequences involved clustering with frequency ratios plus a modified nearest-neighbor algorithm, after which the sequences were analyzed in the immunoSEQ Analyzer using IMGT gene definitions. TCR richness and evenness were averaged over 20 rarefaction repeats at each rarefaction depth, excluding samples with fewer sequences than the depth. V, D and J gene relative abundances were compared between groups with Wilcoxon rank sum tests, applying FDR correction. For the blinded duplicates, the intraclass correlation was 95.6% for TCR richness and averaged about 76% across about 66 gene segments. Held by TCRdb, this immuneACCESS table contains in-frame sequences only and omits some clones. Under half of the omission traces to an unresolved V gene where checked; the cause of the rest is unknown. V and J calls and clone size are those listed in that table; D and trimming were worked out from the DNA. The sample's records list about 31,000 clones. Of the sample, roughly 8% is held by the ten largest clones.

The CDR3 spans 12 residues, from the cysteine through the phenylalanine. Part of the CDR3 DNA is given, 27 bases translated from base 1. The germline V and J ends show losses of 6 bases and 5 bases respectively, and no gene match explains 0 bases of the junction. As encoded in the germline V gene, CDR1 is SNHLY while CDR2 is FYNNEI. Every participant had a single incident cervical HPV16 infection, and women with prevalent HPV16 infections were excluded. Cervical HPV DNA was detected with MY09/MY11 PCR, and genotyping was done by dot-blot hybridization. Around 15 mL of heparinized blood were centrifuged, and the buffy coat was split into aliquots, frozen at -30 degrees C, and then kept at -80 degrees C. Genomic DNA was extracted from buffy coat specimens using QIAGEN kits. Notes on this clone: Its binding antigen is unknown. The read terminates 3 residues ahead of where the CDR3 ends, so the germline J gene completes it.

This chain is built from TRBV2 and TRBJ1-5; the junction holds 8 bases that match TRBD1. This receptor was identified in a woman between 18 and 70 years old with a cervical HPV16 infection that either progressed to CIN3+ or cleared (not recorded which). The sample was blood buffy coat. CDR3 protein: CASRDRDQPQHF. Incomplete CDR3 DNA: TGTGCCAGCAGGGACAGGGATCAGCCC.